This T cell receptor beta chain derives from a study of T cells in localized non-small cell lung cancer. Whole-study results and caveats: Only one tumor region was sequenced, so heterogeneity remains possible. Uninvolved nearby lung showed the greatest T cell clonality, exceeding that found in tumor. Within adjacent lung there appeared a median 57 of the top 100 tumor clones.

Points on this clone: Its antigen is as yet unknown.

The V gene's germline CDR1 is SGHRS and CDR2 YFSETQ. Trimming took off 0 bases at V and 6 bases at J, with 9 bases between the two ends. The CDR3 consists of 13 residues. The table came from immunoSEQ multiplex PCR; TCRdb's copy has only in-frame clones and leaves some out. The data hold about 45,000 clones, with 81% observed a single time. The clonotype originates from a man between 40 and 69 years old with stage III lung adenocarcinoma. This chain uses TRBV5-1 with TRBJ1-2; D is undetermined. The sequenced sample was peripheral blood mononuclear cells, obtained before any cancer treatment. The CDR3 is CASSLGTADGYTF. CDR3 nucleotides: TGCGCCAGCAGCTTGGGGACGGCCGATGGCTACACCTTC.